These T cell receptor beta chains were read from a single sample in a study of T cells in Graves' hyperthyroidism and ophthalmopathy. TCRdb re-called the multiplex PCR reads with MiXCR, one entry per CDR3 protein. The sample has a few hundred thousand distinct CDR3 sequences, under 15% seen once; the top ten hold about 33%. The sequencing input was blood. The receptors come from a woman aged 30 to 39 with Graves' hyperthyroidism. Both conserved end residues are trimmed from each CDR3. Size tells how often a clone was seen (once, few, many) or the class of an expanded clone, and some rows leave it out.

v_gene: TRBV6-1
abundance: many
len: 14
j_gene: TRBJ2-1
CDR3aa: ASSEPGLAGGGEQF

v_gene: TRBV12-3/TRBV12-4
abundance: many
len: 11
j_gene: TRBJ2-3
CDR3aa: ASRLDITDTQY

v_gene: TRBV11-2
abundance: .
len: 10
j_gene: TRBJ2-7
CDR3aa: ASSLDGVEQY

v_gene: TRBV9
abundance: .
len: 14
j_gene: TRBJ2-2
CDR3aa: ASSLSTGSNTGELF

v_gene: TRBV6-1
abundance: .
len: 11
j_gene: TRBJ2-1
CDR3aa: ASSELEGAGEF

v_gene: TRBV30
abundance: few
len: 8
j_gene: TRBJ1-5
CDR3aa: AWGDTRIH

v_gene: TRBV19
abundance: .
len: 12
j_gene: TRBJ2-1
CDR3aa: ASSILAGDNEQF

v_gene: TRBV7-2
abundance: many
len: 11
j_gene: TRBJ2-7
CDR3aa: ASSQRTLYEQY

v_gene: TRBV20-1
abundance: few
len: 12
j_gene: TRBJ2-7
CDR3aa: SARDVGQYYEQY

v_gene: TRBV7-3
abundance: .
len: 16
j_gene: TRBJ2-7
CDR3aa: ASSLTFPTGGNVYEQY

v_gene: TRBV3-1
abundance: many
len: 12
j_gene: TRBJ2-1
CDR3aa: ASRSAGGPGEQF

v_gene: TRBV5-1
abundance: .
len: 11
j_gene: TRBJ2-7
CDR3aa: ASSLQGANEQY

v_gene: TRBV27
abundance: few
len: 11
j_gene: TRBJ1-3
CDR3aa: ASSPNTGNTIY

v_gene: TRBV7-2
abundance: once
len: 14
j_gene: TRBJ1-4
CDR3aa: ASSLGWTGSGEKLF

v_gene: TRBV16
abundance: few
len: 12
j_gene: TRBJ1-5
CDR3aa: ASSQSGSTQPQH